This T cell receptor beta chain is drawn from a study of cytomegalovirus exposure and HLA in healthy donors. For this clone: Its antigen is not known.

Donors counted as nominally healthy when sampled, yet unrecorded immune exposures were likely. Primers: 60 Vbeta forward and 13 Jbeta reverse. The protocol was immunoSEQ multiplex PCR, while the TCRdb copy is restricted to in-frame clones and leaves out a portion. The sample has around 91,000 clones, over 65% seen once. Notes on the study in general: High sensitivity and specificity were reportedly achieved when the classifier diagnosed cytomegalovirus status. A later analysis reportedly identified an Asian-associated ancestry cluster as carrying fewer N-insertions than the approximately 670-donor mean. Productive rates of about 87% or about 30% were seen for most TCR beta V segments in an earlier analysis.

The TCR originated in a woman aged 40 to 50 in good health and CMV-seropositive. The sequencing sample was made of PBMCs.

CDR3: CSVPEGYGYTF. The DNA of the CDR3 is TGCAGTGTACCCGAGGGCTATGGCTACACCTTC. V and J are TRBV20-1 and TRBJ1-2; D remains ambiguous. The CDR3 spans 11 residues. Per germline, CDR1 DFQATT and CDR2 SNEGSKA (reference sequence). V was clipped by 7 bases and J by 4 bases, with 10 bases between them.